Described below is a single T cell receptor beta chain sequence and its context. Its antigen is unknown. Sequencing was performed with immunoSEQ multiplex PCR; in TCRdb, only in-frame clones are kept and a portion is missing. Here the sample spans tens of thousands of clones, around 73% being singletons. Over chemoradiotherapy, repertoires were sampled more than once. The entry originates in a study of chemoradiotherapy in HPV16-positive cancers. About the study: Candidate HPV-specific T-cell clones and common TCR motifs came from functional assays in a couple of HPV16-positive patients. Study conclusions and caveats: Candidate HPV-specific clones and E7-related TCR motifs grew in tumor during treatment.

This CDR3 is built from 14 residues. The V end was cut by 3 bases, the J end by 2 bases, with 8 bases between. The germline V gene encodes CDR1 MNHNS and CDR2 SASEGT. V and J are TRBV6-1 and TRBJ1-5; D is unclear. Collection of the sample occurred from a patient who underwent chemoradiotherapy. This sequence originates from a human donor with HPV-associated anogenital cancer. CDR3 in amino acids: CASSDREGNQPQHF. CDR3 in DNA: TGTGCCAGCAGTGATAGAGAAGGCAATCAGCCCCAGCATTTT.